This TCR beta chain was sequenced for a study of cytotoxic CD8 clonotypes in ibrutinib-treated CLL. Study overall: Response material was collected after a median 12 months of treatment, range 6 to 36. Study-level results: Public clonotypes, an uncommon group, contracted or remained stable on treatment. Baseline-level clonality went beyond age-matched healthy donors and moved in step with circulating CD8+ T-cell counts.

In the case of this clone: Its target is not known.

In germline, CDR1 is SGHVS, CDR2 FQNEAQ. This CDR3 has 14 amino acids. The ends lost 8 bases at V and 7 bases at J; junction bases unmatched: 13. Sequencing used immunoSEQ multiplex PCR; TCRdb keeps in-frame clones, though not all of them. The sample records 35,000 to 55,000 clones, 69% being singletons. This chain uses TRBV7-8 with TRBJ2-5; 7 bases are shared with TRBD1. The source was PBMCs, collected after 12 months of ibrutinib treatment. This clonotype originated in a human donor with chronic lymphocytic leukemia. This CDR3 is CASEDRVARGTQYF. CDR3 bases: TGTGCCAGCGAAGACAGGGTGGCCAGGGGGACCCAGTACTTC.